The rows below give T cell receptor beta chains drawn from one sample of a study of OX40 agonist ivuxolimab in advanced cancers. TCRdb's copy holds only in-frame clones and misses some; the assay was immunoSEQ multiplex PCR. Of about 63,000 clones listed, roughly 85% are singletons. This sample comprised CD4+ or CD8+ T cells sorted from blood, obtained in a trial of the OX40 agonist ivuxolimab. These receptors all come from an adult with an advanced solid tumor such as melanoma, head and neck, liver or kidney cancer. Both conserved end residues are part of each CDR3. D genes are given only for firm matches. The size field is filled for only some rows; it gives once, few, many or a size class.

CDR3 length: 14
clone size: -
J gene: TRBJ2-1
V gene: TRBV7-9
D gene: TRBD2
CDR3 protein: CASSQAGSYNEQFF
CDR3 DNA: TGTGCCAGCAGCCAAGCGGGGTCCTACAATGAGCAGTTCTTC

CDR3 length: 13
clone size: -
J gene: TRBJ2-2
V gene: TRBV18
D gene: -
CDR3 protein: CASSPRGTGELFF
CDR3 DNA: TGTGCCAGCTCACCACGCGGCACCGGGGAGCTGTTTTTT

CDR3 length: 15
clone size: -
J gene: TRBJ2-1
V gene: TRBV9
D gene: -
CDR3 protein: CASSPLGGAYNEQFF
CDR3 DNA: TGTGCCAGCAGCCCCTTGGGCGGAGCCTACAATGAGCAGTTCTTC

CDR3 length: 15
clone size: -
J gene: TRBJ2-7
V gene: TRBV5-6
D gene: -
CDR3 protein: CASSLVELTSYEQYF
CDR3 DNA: TGTGCCAGCAGCTTGGTAGAGTTAACCTCCTACGAGCAGTACTTC

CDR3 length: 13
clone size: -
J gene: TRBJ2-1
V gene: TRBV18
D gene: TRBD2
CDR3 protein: CASSPPDREGQFF
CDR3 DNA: TGTGCCAGCTCACCACCGGATCGGGAGGGGCAGTTCTTC

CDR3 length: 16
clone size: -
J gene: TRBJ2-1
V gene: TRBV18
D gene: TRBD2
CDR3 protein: CASSSRTSGRGNEQFF
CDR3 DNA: TGTGCCAGCTCATCCCGGACTAGCGGGAGGGGGAATGAGCAGTTCTTC

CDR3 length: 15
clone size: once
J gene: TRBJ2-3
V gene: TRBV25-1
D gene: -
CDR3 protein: CASSEAMEGQDTQYF
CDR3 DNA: TGTGCCAGCAGTGAGGCCATGGAGGGCCAAGATACGCAGTATTTT

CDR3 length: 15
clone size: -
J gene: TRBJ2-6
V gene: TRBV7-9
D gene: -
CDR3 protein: CASSFRGSGANVLTF
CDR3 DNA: TGTGCCAGCAGCTTCAGGGGTTCTGGGGCCAACGTCCTGACTTTC

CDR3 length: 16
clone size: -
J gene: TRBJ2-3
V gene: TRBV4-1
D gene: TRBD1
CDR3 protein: CASSLSRTGHTDTQYF
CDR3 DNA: TGCGCCAGCAGCCTTTCAAGGACAGGACACACAGATACGCAGTATTTT

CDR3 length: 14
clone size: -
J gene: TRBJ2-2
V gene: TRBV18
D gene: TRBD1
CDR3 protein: CASSPGGTTGELFF
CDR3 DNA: TGTGCCAGCTCCCCAGGGGGCACCACCGGGGAGCTGTTTTTT

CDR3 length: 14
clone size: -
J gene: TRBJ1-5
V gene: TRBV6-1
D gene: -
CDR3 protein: CASSEVPGNQPQHF
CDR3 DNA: TGTGCCAGCAGTGAGGTCCCTGGCAATCAGCCCCAGCATTTT

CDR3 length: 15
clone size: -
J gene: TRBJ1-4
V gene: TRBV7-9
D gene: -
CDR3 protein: CASSHRDVGTEKLFF
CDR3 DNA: TGTGCCAGCAGCCACCGGGACGTGGGGACGGAAAAACTGTTTTTT

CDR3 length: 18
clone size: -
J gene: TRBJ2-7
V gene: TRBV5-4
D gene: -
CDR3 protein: CASSRTGAGTKSSYEQYF
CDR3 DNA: TGTGCCAGCAGTCGAACCGGAGCCGGGACAAAGAGCTCCTACGAGCAGTACTTC

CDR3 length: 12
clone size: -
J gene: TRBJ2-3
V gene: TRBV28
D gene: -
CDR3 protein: CASSLSGDTQYF
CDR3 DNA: TGTGCCAGCAGTTTGAGTGGGGATACGCAGTATTTT

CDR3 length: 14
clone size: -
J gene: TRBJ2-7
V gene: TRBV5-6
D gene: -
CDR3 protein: CASSALPGSYEQYF
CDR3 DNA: TGTGCCAGCAGCGCCCTCCCCGGCTCCTACGAGCAGTACTTC

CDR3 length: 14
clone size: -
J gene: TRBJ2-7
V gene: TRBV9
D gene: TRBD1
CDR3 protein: CASSQRQGRYEQYF
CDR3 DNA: TGTGCCAGCAGCCAAAGACAGGGTCGGTACGAGCAGTACTTC

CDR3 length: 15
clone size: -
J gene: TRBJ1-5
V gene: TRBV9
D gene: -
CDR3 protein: CASSPGGVSNQPQHF
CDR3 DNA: TGTGCCAGCAGCCCGGGAGGAGTTAGCAATCAGCCCCAGCATTTT

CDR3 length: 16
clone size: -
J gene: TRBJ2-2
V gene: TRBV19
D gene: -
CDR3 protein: CASSILPGGLTGELFF
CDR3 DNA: TGTGCCAGTAGTATTTTGCCAGGAGGGCTCACCGGGGAGCTGTTTTTT

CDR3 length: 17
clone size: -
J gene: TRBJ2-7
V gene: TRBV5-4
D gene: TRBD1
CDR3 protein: CASSLTIRTGASYEQYF
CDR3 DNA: TGTGCCAGCAGCTTGACGATCAGGACAGGAGCCTCCTACGAGCAGTACTTC

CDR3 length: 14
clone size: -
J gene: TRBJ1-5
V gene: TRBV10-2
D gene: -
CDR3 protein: CASSGGGQGQPQHF
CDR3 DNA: TGCGCCAGCAGTGGGGGGGGGCAGGGACAGCCCCAGCATTTT

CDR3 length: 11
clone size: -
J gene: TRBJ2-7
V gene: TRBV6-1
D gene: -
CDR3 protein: CASTDSTVQYF
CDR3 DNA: TGTGCCAGCACGGACTCGACGGTGCAGTACTTC

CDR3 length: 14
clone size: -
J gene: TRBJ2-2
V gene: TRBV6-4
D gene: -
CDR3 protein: CASRSGPNTGELFF
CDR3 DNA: TGTGCCAGCAGAAGCGGTCCGAACACCGGGGAGCTGTTTTTT

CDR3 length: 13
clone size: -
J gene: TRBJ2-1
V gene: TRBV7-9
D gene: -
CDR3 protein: CASSQDGPDEQFF
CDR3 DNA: TGTGCCAGCAGCCAAGACGGCCCCGATGAGCAGTTCTTC

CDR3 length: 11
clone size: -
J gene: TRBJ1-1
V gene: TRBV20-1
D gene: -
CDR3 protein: CSARSSDRAFF
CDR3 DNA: TGCAGTGCTCGGTCCTCCGACAGGGCTTTCTTT

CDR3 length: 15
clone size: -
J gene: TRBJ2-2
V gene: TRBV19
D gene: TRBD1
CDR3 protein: CASRQGQSGTGELFF
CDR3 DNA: TGTGCCAGTCGACAGGGACAAAGTGGCACCGGGGAGCTGTTTTTT

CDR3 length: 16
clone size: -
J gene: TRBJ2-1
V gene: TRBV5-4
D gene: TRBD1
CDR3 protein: CASSLAPDRGLSEQFF
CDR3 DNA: TGTGCCAGCAGCTTGGCCCCCGACAGGGGGCTGTCTGAGCAGTTCTTC

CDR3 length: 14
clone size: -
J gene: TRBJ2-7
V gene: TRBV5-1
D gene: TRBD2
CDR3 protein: CASGRAGDDYEQYF
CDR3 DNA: TGCGCCAGCGGACGGGCGGGGGATGACTACGAGCAGTACTTC

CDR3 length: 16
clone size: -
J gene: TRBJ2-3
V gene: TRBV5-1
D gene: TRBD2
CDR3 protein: CASSLVTGGPTDTQYF
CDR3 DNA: TGCGCCAGCAGCTTGGTGACGGGAGGGCCAACGGATACGCAGTATTTT

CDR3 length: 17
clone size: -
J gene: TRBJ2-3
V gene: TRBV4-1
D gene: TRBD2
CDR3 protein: CASSQDTKRGTIYTQYF
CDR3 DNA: TGCGCCAGCAGCCAAGATACTAAGCGGGGAACGATATATACGCAGTATTTT

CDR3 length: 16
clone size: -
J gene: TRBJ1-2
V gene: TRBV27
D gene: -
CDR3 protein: CASSSRGRQANYGYTF
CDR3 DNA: TGTGCCAGCAGTTCCAGGGGCCGGCAGGCTAACTATGGCTACACCTTC

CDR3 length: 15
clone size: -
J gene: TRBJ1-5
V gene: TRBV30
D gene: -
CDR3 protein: CAWSRDALSNQPQHF
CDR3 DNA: TGTGCCTGGAGTCGGGACGCCCTTAGCAATCAGCCCCAGCATTTT

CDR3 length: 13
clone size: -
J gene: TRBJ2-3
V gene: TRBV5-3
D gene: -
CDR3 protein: CARSLGVTDTQYF
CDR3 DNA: TGTGCCAGAAGCTTGGGAGTGACAGATACGCAGTATTTT

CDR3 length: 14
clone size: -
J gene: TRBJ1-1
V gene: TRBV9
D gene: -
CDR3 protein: CASSVAARGTEAFF
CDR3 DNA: TGTGCCAGCAGCGTAGCTGCACGAGGAACTGAAGCTTTCTTT

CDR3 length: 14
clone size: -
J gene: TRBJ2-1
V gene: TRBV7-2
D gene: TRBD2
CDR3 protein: CASSPPPWTSGQFF
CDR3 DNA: TGTGCCAGCAGCCCCCCTCCCTGGACTAGTGGTCAATTCTTC

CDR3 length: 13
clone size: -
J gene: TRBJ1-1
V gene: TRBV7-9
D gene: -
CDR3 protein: CASSPQSPAGSFF
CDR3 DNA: TGTGCCAGCAGCCCCCAAAGCCCGGCGGGTTCTTTCTTT

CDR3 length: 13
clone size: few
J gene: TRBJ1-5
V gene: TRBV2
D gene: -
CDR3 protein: CASSDRGGQPQHF
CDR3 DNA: TGTGCCAGCAGTGACAGGGGCGGCCAGCCCCAGCATTTT

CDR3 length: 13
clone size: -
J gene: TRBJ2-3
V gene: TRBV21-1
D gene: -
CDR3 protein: CASSDIQADTQYF
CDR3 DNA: TGTGCCAGCAGCGACATTCAGGCAGATACGCAGTATTTT

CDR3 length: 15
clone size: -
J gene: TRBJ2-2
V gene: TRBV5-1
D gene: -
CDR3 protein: CASSLAGANTGELFF
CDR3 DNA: TGCGCCAGCAGCTTGGCGGGGGCGAACACCGGGGAGCTGTTTTTT

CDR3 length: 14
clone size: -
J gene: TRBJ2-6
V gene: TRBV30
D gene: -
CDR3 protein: CAWSRASGANVLTF
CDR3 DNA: TGTGCCTGGAGTCGAGCCTCTGGGGCCAACGTCCTGACTTTC

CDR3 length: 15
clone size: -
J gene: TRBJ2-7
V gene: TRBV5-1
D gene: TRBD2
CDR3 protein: CASSLRLAGGGEQYF
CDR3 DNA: TGCGCCAGCAGCTTACGACTAGCGGGAGGGGGTGAGCAGTACTTC

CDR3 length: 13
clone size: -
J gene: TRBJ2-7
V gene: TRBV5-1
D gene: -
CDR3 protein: CASGPEGSYEQYF
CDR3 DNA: TGCGCCAGCGGCCCGGAAGGGTCCTACGAGCAGTACTTC

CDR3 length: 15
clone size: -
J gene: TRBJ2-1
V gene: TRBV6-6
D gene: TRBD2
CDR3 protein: CASSLLGGRLYEQFF
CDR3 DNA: TGTGCCAGCAGTCTACTGGGCGGGAGATTATATGAGCAGTTCTTC

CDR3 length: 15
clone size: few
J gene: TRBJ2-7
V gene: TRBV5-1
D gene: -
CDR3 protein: CASSLDGVRVYEQYF
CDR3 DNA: TGCGCCAGCAGCTTGGACGGGGTCAGGGTATACGAGCAGTACTTC

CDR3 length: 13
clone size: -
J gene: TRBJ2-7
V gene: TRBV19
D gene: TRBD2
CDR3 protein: CASSGLAGAEQYF
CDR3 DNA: TGTGCCAGTAGCGGACTAGCGGGAGCCGAGCAGTACTTC

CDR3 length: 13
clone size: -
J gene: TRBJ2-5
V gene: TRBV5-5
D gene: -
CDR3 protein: CASSLGRQETQYF
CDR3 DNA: TGTGCCAGCAGCTTAGGCAGGCAAGAGACCCAGTACTTC

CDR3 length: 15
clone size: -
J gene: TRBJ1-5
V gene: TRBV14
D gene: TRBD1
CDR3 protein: CASSLGTGSNQPQHF
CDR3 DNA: TGTGCCAGCAGCCTCGGGACAGGGAGCAATCAGCCCCAGCATTTT

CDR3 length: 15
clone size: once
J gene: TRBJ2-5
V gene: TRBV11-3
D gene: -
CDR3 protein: CASSIAGGRVETQYF
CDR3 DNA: TGTGCCAGCAGCATCGCAGGGGGGCGCGTGGAGACCCAGTACTTC

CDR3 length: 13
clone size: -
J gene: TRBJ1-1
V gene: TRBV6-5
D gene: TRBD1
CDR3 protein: CASSDRGGTEAFF
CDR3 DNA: TGTGCCAGCTCTGACAGGGGGGGCACTGAAGCTTTCTTT

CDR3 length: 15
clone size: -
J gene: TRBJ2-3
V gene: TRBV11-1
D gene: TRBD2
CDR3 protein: CASSLMDGRADTQYF
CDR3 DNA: TGTGCCAGCAGCTTAATGGACGGGAGGGCAGATACGCAGTATTTT

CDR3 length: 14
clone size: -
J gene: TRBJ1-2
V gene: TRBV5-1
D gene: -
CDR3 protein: CASSLDRGNYGYTF
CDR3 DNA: TGCGCCAGCAGCTTGGATCGGGGTAACTATGGCTACACCTTC

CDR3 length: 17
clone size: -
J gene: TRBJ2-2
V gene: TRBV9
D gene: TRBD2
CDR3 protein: CASSVRTSGSLTGELFF
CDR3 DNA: TGTGCCAGCAGCGTGCGGACTAGCGGGAGTCTCACCGGGGAGCTGTTTTTT

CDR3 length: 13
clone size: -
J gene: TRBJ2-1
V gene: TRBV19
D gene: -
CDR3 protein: CASSPPAGNEQFF
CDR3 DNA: TGTGCCAGTAGCCCCCCCGCGGGCAATGAGCAGTTCTTC

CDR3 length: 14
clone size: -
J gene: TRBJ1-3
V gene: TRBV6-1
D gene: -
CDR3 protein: CASRLPGSGNTIYF
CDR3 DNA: TGTGCCAGTCGTCTCCCGGGGTCTGGAAACACCATATATTTT

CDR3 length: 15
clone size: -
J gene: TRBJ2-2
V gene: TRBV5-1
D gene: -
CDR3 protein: CASSLGQGGPGELFF
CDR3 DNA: TGCGCCAGCAGCTTGGGACAGGGAGGTCCCGGGGAGCTGTTTTTT

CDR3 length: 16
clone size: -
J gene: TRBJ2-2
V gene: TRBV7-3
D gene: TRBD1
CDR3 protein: CASSLGTGANTGELFF
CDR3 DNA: TGTGCCAGCAGCTTAGGGACAGGGGCGAACACCGGGGAGCTGTTTTTT

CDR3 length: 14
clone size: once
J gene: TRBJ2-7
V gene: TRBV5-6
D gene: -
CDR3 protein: CASSLESGAYEQYF
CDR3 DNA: TGTGCCAGCAGCTTGGAATCGGGGGCCTACGAGCAGTACTTC

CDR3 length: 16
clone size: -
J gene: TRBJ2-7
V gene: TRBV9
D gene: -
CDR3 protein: CASSVAGRGVRDEQYF
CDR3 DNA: TGTGCCAGCAGCGTAGCTGGACGGGGAGTCAGAGACGAGCAGTACTTC

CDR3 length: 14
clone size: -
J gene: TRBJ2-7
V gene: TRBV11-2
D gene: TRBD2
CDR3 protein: CASSPQRGGGEQYF
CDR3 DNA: TGTGCCAGCAGCCCCCAGCGGGGGGGAGGCGAGCAGTACTTC